This section outlines one T cell receptor beta chain sequence together with its context. The target antigen is unknown. CDR1 LNHDA and CDR2 SQIVND come from the germline V gene (reference sequence). Trimming cost V 5 bases and J 4 bases; bases outside gene matches: 6. The CDR3 sequence is 16 residues long. These data belong to a study of a mutant IDH1 vaccine in newly diagnosed glioma. Regarding time point: week 11, during vaccination. Topical imiquimod was applied with each vaccine dose, which held 300 ug of mutant IDH1 20-mer peptide. The donor cohort comprised cases of new WHO grade 3 or 4 IDH1-mutant, ATRX-lost astrocytoma. Using immunoSEQ multiplex PCR, the repertoire was profiled, and TCRdb retains in-frame clones only, with some absent. The top ten clones hold 1.5% to 2% of a sample with more than 50,000 clones, about nine tenths of them seen once.

Sequenced material: PBMCs, taken from a glioma patient whose treatment included an IDH1 peptide vaccine. This clonotype was obtained from a middle-aged man with glioma. The chain employs TRBV19 and TRBJ2-1, with 12 bases fitting TRBD2. CDR3 sequence (DNA): TGTGCCAGTAGTTCTCGACTAGCGGGGGAGTACAATGAGCAGTTCTTC. This encodes CASSSRLAGEYNEQFF.